The 12 T cell receptor beta chains reported below all come from one sample, sequenced in a study of radiotherapy plus CTLA-4 blockade in lung cancer (dated by TCRdb to 2016 to 2019). The method was the immunoSEQ multiplex PCR assay. The immuneACCESS repertoire file appears here via TCRdb, limited to in-frame rearrangements. These files lack a portion of the clones; in checked studies, under half of the deficit traces to unresolved V genes, and the cause of the others is not known. The sample contains roughly 30,000 clones, almost 80% of them found a single time. Roughly 7.4% of the sample is held by the ten biggest clonotypes. The sample was peripheral blood, taken from a patient treated with radiotherapy plus ipilimumab. The receptors here all came from a human donor with non-small cell lung cancer who had stable disease on radiotherapy plus ipilimumab.

This clone was counted once. The chain employs TRBV14 and TRBJ1-1; TRBD1 matches at 9 bases. There are 17 residues in the CDR3. Per the germline V gene, CDR1 is SGHDN and CDR2 is FVKESK. The ends lost 4 bases at V and 5 bases at J; junction bases unmatched: 14. DNA for the CDR3: TGTGCCAGCAGCCCCCTTACAGGGGGCCGACCTTATACTGAAGCTTTCTTT. It yields the protein CASSPLTGGRPYTEAFF.

The CDR3 nucleotides read TGTGCCAGCAGCTTAGGACCCCTTGGCGAGCAGTACGTC. Amino acids: CASSLGPLGEQYV. The V and J genes are TRBV7-6 and TRBJ2-7; no definite D call. In germline, CDR1 is SGHVS, CDR2 FNYEAQ. The CDR3 contains 13 residues. With 1 base removed from V and 6 bases from J, the gap between germline ends came to 10 bases.

The gene calls are TRBV11-2 and TRBJ2-1, with D perhaps TRBD2 (5 bases). In germline, CDR1 is SGHAT, CDR2 FQNNGV. CDR3 size: 15 residues. The V end lost 3 bases, the J end lost 8 bases, and 17 bases lay between the germline ends. The CDR3 coding sequence is TGTGCCAGCAGCTTCCGGCTACTAGAGATCGATGAGCAGTTCTTC. It translates to CASSFRLLEIDEQFF.

This chain connects TRBV28 to TRBJ2-1; TRBD1 matches at 10 bases. V was pared by 11 bases and J by 2 bases, with 12 bases of the junction left unmatched. Germline lookup yields CDR1 MDHEN and CDR2 SYDVKM. The CDR3 length is 16 residues. This CDR3 is CACKTGGGRAYNEQFF. DNA of the CDR3: TGTGCCTGTAAGACAGGGGGCGGGCGGGCCTACAATGAGCAGTTCTTC.

The chain uses TRBV6-6 and TRBJ2-4; 7 bases are shared with TRBD1. V was pared by 6 bases and J by 3 bases, with 11 bases of the junction left unmatched. The CDR3 covers 16 residues. Looked up from germline, CDR1 is MNHNY and CDR2 is SVGAGI (reference sequence). CDR3 bases: TGTGCCAGCAGCCCTGATCAGGGGGTCGGCAAAAACATTCAGTACTTC. This codes for CASSPDQGVGKNIQYF.

J is TRBJ1-5 and V is TRBV6-5; 7 nucleotides line up with TRBD1. Germline lookup yields CDR1 MNHEY and CDR2 SVGAGI. V lost 6 bases and J lost 6; bases outside the gene matches: 5. The CDR3 loop spans 13 amino acids. In nucleotides, the CDR3 is TGTGCCAGCAGCTCTGACAGGGCTCAGCCCCAGCATTTT. This codes for CASSSDRAQPQHF.

The V and J genes are TRBV6-6 and TRBJ2-1; no reliable D call. The CDR3 contains 14 residues. Germline CDR1 reads MNHNY; CDR2 reads SVGAGI (reference sequence). V was trimmed by 5 bases and J by 7 bases, leaving 15 bases between them. The CDR3 sequence: CASSPLGPTNEQFF. DNA for the CDR3: TGTGCCAGCAGTCCCCTCGGACCGACAAATGAGCAGTTCTTC.

The table lists this clone with a few counts. The chain carries TRBV7-2 and TRBJ2-7; D may be TRBD1 or TRBD2 (5 bases each). This CDR3 is 13 amino acids long. With 2 bases removed from V and 6 bases from J, the gap between germline ends came to 11 bases. Per the germline V gene, CDR1 is SGHTA and CDR2 is FQGNSA. CDR3 in DNA: TGTGCCAGCAGCTTAACGGGGCCCCCCGAGCAGTACTTC. Amino acids: CASSLTGPPEQYF.

The rearrangement links TRBV7-9 to TRBJ1-6; the D is unclear. V shed 3 bases and J shed 7 bases, with 10 bases lying between them. There are 14 residues in the CDR3. Germline CDR1 reads SEHNR; CDR2 reads FQNEAQ (reference sequence). CDR3 DNA: TGTGCCAGCAGCTTTAGCGGAGAGAATTCACCCCTCCACTTT. This translates into CASSFSGENSPLHF.

The chain carries TRBV9 and TRBJ1-2; D is uncertain. V was cut by 3 bases and J by 14 bases, with 14 bases left in between. Germline assignment: CDR1 SGDLS and CDR2 YYNGEE. The CDR3 length is 11 residues. The CDR3 loop is CASSAQTRATF. Written as DNA, the CDR3 is TGTGCCAGCAGCGCCCAGACGCGGGCGACCTTC.

This chain uses TRBV18 with TRBJ1-6; the D gene is possibly TRBD1 (5 bases). Trimming removed 3 bases from V and 4 bases from J, with 10 bases in between. The CDR3 contains 15 residues. CDR1 and CDR2 from the germline V gene are KGHSH and LQKENI. The CDR3, as DNA: TGTGCCAGCTCACCCCCGGGACGGTATAATTCACCCCTCCACTTT. The encoded protein is CASSPPGRYNSPLHF.

The sample holds a few counts of this clone. V is TRBV6-5 and J is TRBJ1-4, with D unclear. CDR1 is MNHEY and CDR2 is SVGAGI in the germline V gene. CDR3 length equals 14 residues. The ends were cut back, 4 bases at V and 7 bases at J, with 13 bases in the middle. Here the CDR3 reads CASSSTYPVEKLFF. CDR3 nucleotide sequence: TGTGCCAGCAGTTCTACCTATCCGGTTGAAAAACTGTTTTTT.